This TCR beta chain came from a study of CD8+CD57+ T cells in acquired aplastic anemia. As for the study in general: There were approximately 9.9 million reads, on average, for CD4+ cells from healthy donors. Study-level points and caveats: With respect to CD8+ Simpson's diversity, patients and controls did not differ significantly. A set of around 30 CD8+ CDR3 sequences was shared between patients and controls, and these sequences appeared highly expressed in patients.

This clonotype was seen ten or more times. Its antigen is undetermined. This CDR3 is 13 amino acids long. Germline CDR1 is SGHVS and CDR2 is FQNEAQ. Deletions cut 1 base from V and 12 bases from J, with 13 bases between. Profiling that covered TCR beta VDJ and CDR3 relied on genomic DNA as its template. TCRdb analysed the reads with MiXCR anew, one entry per CDR3 protein. The sample contains more than 150,000 distinct CDR3 sequences, less than 55% of which appear only once. The rearrangement joins TRBV7-8 to TRBJ2-1; D might be TRBD1 (6 bases). The clonotype originates from a human donor in good health. The sequenced material came from sorted CD4+, CD8+, or CD8+CD57+ T cells (not recorded which) from PBMCs. The CDR3, as DNA: TGTGCCAGCAGCTTAGTGTTGGGGGCCGGGCAGTTCTTC. Translated, it gives CASSLVLGAGQFF.